These T cell receptor beta chains were read from a single sample in a study of CD8+CD57+ T cells in acquired aplastic anemia. Each CDR3 protein is one row after TCRdb ran MiXCR on the reads. The sample contains just over 450,000 distinct CDR3 sequences, approximately 33% of which appear only once. Sequencing was done on a sample of sorted CD4+, CD8+, or CD8+CD57+ T cells (not recorded which) from PBMCs. Receptor source: a human donor with aplastic anemia. The CDR3 runs from the conserved cysteine through the conserved F or W. D genes are given only for firm matches.

CASSVESGDTIYF	NA	TRBV2
CASSPTGGGWDEQFF	TRBD2	TRBV12-3/TRBV12-4
CSADRLGVQETQYF	NA	TRBV20-1
CTSRGGQGGNYGYTF	TRBD1	TRBV25-1
CATSRDLYQRTQYF	NA	TRBV15
CASSPQGITDTQYF	NA	TRBV7-3
CSVDGTFGGYTF	NA	TRBV29-1
CASCKVYYEQYF	NA	TRBV10-3
CASSLDLCTEAFF	NA	TRBV5-1
CAYRGWAFF	TRBD1	TRBV3-1
CASNGVGTEAFF	NA	TRBV10-3
CSGRGGHGYTF	NA	TRBV29-1
CASSERGDLFRELFF	TRBD2	TRBV10-1
CASSQDIYGYTF	NA	TRBV19
CASSYDGGTLQPQHF	NA	TRBV6-2/TRBV6-3
CASSFGGGEVYEQYF	NA	TRBV5-6
CSARNPRDSEQYF	TRBD1	TRBV20-1
CATSTSTNEQFF	NA	TRBV15
CASSLFAGDDTQYF	NA	TRBV13
CAVGTGYSPLHF	TRBD1	TRBV10-3
CSAWGTSGELRETQYF	TRBD2	TRBV20-1
CSSPSDHGYTF	NA	TRBV29-1
CSVVLRHTNTEAFF	NA	TRBV29-1
CASSLAGGLGDTQYF	TRBD2	TRBV7-2
CASSGLDRGITYEQYF	TRBD1	TRBV11-1
CSVEHSGDLYNEQFF	NA	TRBV29-1
CAIRGGPNSPLHF	NA	TRBV10-3
CASRVGQNSNQPQHF	NA	TRBV2
CASSDIQAGTGGELFF	NA	TRBV10-1
CASGHKQSRIKDGYTF	NA	TRBV12-5
CASSYSTGQGLQPQHF	TRBD1	TRBV6-5
CASSTKGGGRNTGELFF	NA	TRBV25-1
CASRNTGLTF	NA	TRBV2
CSALISGGVSDTQYF	TRBD2	TRBV20-1
CATSNPAGGGGETQYF	TRBD2	TRBV15
CASSSPRGPNEQYF	NA	TRBV7-2
CASSARTANTEAFF	NA	TRBV7-9
CASSLAGAGANYGYTF	NA	TRBV7-2
CASIQLAGAGEQYF	TRBD2	TRBV6-1
CASSPRQGTFEQYF	TRBD1	TRBV7-8
CASIRDSNSPLHF	TRBD1	TRBV6-1
CSATNGDYYGYTF	NA	TRBV20-1
CAWSRTDILYGYTF	NA	TRBV30
CASNKGAAAGTDTQYF	TRBD1	TRBV7-9
CASSLMGDQPQHF	NA	TRBV3-1
CASSPFSGPLGSYEQYF	NA	TRBV6-1
CASRDRSPNSPLHF	NA	TRBV7-2
CSVEDSSSYTF	NA	TRBV29-1
CASSHGKSYEQYF	NA	TRBV7-4
CASSAWDRGSYTQYF	TRBD1	TRBV11-2
CASSRRWDAGYDQYF	NA	TRBV5-1
CASSGPDRGQGGYQYEQYF	TRBD1	TRBV10-1
CASSGRGTAGEQYF	NA	TRBV25-1
CASSSRGDPGGYTF	NA	TRBV7-8
CASSRRGNDGHTF	NA	TRBV5-6
CASSLGAGGLSGANVLTF	TRBD2	TRBV7-3
CASSPKDTVEQFF	NA	TRBV7-8
CSAWDIRNQPQHF	NA	TRBV20-1